Here is one TCR beta chain with its context. The antigen is undetermined. This specimen belongs to a study of CD8+ T cells in alopecia areata. Study-level points and caveats: Resident alphabeta T-cell populations of normal skin are likewise subject to sequencing in scalp samples.

The sequencing template was cDNA reverse transcribed from extracted RNA. The repertoire was sequenced with immunoSEQ multiplex PCR; TCRdb's copy has only in-frame clones and lacks some. The sample holds fewer than 150,000 clones; 35% to 40% are singletons and the top ten take approximately 3.3%. CDR3 length equals 12 residues. Germline loops: CDR1 GTSNPN, CDR2 SVGIG (reference sequence). V was cut by 0 bases and J by 8 bases, with 9 bases left in between. The sample was CD4+ T cells sorted from blood. The receptor was isolated from a human donor with alopecia areata. The chain is built from TRBV30 and TRBJ2-3, with D maybe TRBD2 (5 bases). CDR3: CAWSVYGSTQYF. The DNA of the CDR3 is TGTGCCTGGAGTGTATATGGGAGTACGCAGTATTTT.